The present T cell receptor (beta chain) was sequenced within a study of human thymus T cells. A word on this clone: Its antigen is not known.

It was from resections taken during corrective heart surgery that the thymus tissue came. Corrective surgery for congenital heart defects was being performed on the healthy Finnish infants who served as donors. V shed 5 bases and J shed 5 bases, with 19 bases lying between them. The V gene's germline CDR1 is MNHEY and CDR2 SMNVEV (reference sequence). The CDR3 has 15 residues. Study-level points and caveats: In unrelated individuals, thymic repertoires overlapped highly, according to related research. Use of V and J genes seemed skewed within the thymic and blood repertoires.

Clones were sequenced by immunoSEQ multiplex PCR, and TCRdb holds only the in-frame ones, with some missing. Of under 150,000 clones listed, around 94% are singletons. Specimen: thymus tissue. This TCR was sampled from a boy in the first two years of life with a congenital heart defect but otherwise immunologically healthy. V gene TRBV27 combines with J gene TRBJ2-7; no firm D call. The CDR3 reads CASSPDRSEFNEQYF. The CDR3 region has the DNA TGTGCCAGCAGTCCCGATCGTTCAGAGTTCAACGAGCAGTACTTC.